One sample yielded the 4 T cell receptor beta chains listed below, sequenced in a study of T-cell reconstitution after alpha-beta-depleted transplantation in children. Preparation of the TCRbeta library involved a method that used unique molecular identifiers. TCRdb redid the calling of the PCR reads with MiXCR, one entry per CDR3 protein. The repertoire holds some 200,000 distinct CDR3 sequences, with 8% to 9.5% as singletons. The starting material was PBMCs from the stem cell graft donor, obtained from the stem cell graft. The source is a human donor who donated a stem cell graft to a child with acute lymphoblastic leukemia.

At least ten counts were recorded for this clonotype. The chain has TRBV10-3 and TRBJ2-5; TRBD1 might be the D (6 bases). Looked up from germline, CDR1 is ENHRY and CDR2 is SYGVKD. V dropped 0 bases and J dropped 2 bases, with 10 bases sitting between them. The CDR3 covers 15 residues. In DNA form, the CDR3 reads TGTGCCATCAGTGAGTCGGACAGTTCTCAAGAGACCCAGTACTTC. It yields the protein CAISESDSSQETQYF.

This clonotype occurred many times. This sequence joins TRBV24-1 and TRBJ1-6; D not certain. Trimming removed 0 bases from V and 9 bases from J, with 17 bases in between. CDR3 size: 17 residues. Germline assignment: CDR1 KGHDR and CDR2 SFDVKD. DNA of the CDR3: TGTGCCACCAGTGATTTGCCCGGGTCCTCAAGCAGTTCACCCCTCCACTTT. It yields the protein CATSDLPGSSSSSPLHF.

This chain joins TRBV20-1 and TRBJ2-3, with 14 bases fitting TRBD2. Unmatched junction bases numbered 3, after V lost 8 bases and J lost 5 bases. The length of the CDR3 is 13 residues. Germline-derived CDR1 and CDR2 are DFQATT and SNEGSKA (reference sequence). CDR3 region: CSLTSGGVDTQYF. CDR3 DNA: TGCAGTTTGACTAGCGGGGGGGTAGATACGCAGTATTTT.

This clonotype was detected ten times or more. The V gene is TRBV20-1, the J gene TRBJ2-5, with 7 nucleotides matching TRBD1. The trim removed 3 bases at V and 4 bases at J, leaving 8 bases unmatched. CDR1 is DFQATT, CDR2 SNEGSKA, per germline (reference sequence). This CDR3 region has 14 residues. CDR3 in amino acids: CSASPGQSVETQYF. Here the CDR3 DNA reads TGCAGTGCTAGCCCGGGACAGTCCGTAGAGACCCAGTACTTC.